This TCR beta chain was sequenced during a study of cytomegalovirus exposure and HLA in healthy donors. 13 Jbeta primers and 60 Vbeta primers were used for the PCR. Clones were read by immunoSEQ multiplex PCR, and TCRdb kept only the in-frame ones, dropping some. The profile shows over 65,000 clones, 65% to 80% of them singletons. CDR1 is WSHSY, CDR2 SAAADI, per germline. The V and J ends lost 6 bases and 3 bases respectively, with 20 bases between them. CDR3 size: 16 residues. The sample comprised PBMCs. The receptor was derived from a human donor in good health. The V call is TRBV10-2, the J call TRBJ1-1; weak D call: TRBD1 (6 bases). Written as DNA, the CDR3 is TGCGCCAGCAGACAAAACTCACAGGGAGTCTACACTGAAGCTTTCTTT. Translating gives CASRQNSQGVYTEAFF.